The clone carrying this T cell receptor beta chain was seen many times. Its antigen is undetermined. Individual cDNA molecules carried attached unique molecular identifiers. TCRdb reanalysed the 5' RACE reads using MiXCR and keeps one entry per CDR3 protein. The table records roughly 76,000 distinct CDR3 sequences, 9.5% to 15% of them present only once. This entry is derived from a study of early T cells in non-severe SARS-CoV-2 infection. Study-wide results and limits: Anti-spike CD8 specificities were favored by VDJdb matching, whose results missed private and CD4 specificities.

The receptor comes from an adult who was a healthcare worker with PCR-confirmed SARS-CoV-2 infection or an uninfected control (not recorded which). The sample consisted of whole blood.

The CDR3 region is CASSFPPRTPYEQYF. CDR3 in DNA: TGTGCCAGCAGTTTCCCCCCTAGGACGCCCTACGAGCAGTACTTC. The genes are TRBV28 and TRBJ2-7; D is uncertain. The V gene's germline CDR1 is MDHEN and CDR2 SYDVKM. This CDR3 has 15 residues. Trimming removed 3 bases from V and 2 bases from J, with 14 bases in between. The variable domain in full, with the rest retrieved from reference TRBV28 and TRBJ2-7, is DVKVTQSSRYLVKRTGEKVFLECVQDMDHENMFWYRQDPGLGLRLIYFSYDVKMKEKGDIPEGYSVSREKKERFSLILESASTNQTSMYLCASSFPPRTPYEQYFGPGTRLTVT.